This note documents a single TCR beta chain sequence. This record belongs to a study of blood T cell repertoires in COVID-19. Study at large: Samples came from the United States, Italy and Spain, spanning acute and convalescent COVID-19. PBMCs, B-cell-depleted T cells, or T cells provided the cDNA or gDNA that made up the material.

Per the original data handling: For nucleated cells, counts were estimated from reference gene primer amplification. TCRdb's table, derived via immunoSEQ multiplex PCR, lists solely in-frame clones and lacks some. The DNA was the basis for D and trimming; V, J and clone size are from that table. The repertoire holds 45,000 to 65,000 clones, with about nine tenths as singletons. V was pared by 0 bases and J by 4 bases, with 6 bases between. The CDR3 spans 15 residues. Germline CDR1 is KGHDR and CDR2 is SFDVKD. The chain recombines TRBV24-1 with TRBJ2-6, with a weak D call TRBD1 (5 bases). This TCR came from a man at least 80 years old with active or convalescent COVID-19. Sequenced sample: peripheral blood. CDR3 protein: CATSDLGAGANVLTF. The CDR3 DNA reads TGTGCCACCAGTGATTTGGGGGCCGGGGCCAACGTCCTGACTTTC.